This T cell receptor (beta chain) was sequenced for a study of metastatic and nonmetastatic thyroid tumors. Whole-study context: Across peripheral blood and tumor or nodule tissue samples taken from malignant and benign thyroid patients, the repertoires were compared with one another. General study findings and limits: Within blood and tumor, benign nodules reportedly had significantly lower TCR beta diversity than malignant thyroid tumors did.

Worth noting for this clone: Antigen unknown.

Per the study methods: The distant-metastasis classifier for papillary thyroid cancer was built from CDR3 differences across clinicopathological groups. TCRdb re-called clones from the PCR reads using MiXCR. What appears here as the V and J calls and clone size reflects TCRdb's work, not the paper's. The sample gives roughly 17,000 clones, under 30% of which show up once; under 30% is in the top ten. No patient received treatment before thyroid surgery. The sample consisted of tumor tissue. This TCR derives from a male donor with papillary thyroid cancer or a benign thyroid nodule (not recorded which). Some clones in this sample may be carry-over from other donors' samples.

This CDR3 reads CAWSPGQSGLNEKLFF. The CDR3 DNA reads TGTGCCTGGAGTCCGGGACAATCTGGACTTAATGAAAAACTGTTTTTT. The chain employs TRBV30 and TRBJ1-4; maybe TRBD1 (6 bases). V was shortened by 2 bases and J by 4 bases, with 17 bases between the two germline ends. CDR1 and CDR2 (germline): GTSNPN, SVGIG (reference sequence). The length of the CDR3 is 16 residues.